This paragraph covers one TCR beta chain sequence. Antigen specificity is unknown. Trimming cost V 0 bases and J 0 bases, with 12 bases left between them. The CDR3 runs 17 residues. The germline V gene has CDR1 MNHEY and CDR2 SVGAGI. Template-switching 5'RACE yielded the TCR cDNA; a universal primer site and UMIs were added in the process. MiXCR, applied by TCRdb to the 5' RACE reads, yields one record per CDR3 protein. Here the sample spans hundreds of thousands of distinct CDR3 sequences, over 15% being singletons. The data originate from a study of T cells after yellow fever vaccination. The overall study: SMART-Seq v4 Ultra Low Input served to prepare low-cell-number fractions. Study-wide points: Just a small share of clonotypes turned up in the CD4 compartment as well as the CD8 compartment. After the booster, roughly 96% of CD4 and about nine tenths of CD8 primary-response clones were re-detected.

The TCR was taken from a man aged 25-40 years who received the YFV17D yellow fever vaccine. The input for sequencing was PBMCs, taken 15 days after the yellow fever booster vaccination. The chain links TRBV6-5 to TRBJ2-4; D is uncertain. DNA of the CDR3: TGTGCCAGCAGTTACTCTAACCCGAGTAGAGCCAAAAACATTCAGTACTTC. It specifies CASSYSNPSRAKNIQYF.